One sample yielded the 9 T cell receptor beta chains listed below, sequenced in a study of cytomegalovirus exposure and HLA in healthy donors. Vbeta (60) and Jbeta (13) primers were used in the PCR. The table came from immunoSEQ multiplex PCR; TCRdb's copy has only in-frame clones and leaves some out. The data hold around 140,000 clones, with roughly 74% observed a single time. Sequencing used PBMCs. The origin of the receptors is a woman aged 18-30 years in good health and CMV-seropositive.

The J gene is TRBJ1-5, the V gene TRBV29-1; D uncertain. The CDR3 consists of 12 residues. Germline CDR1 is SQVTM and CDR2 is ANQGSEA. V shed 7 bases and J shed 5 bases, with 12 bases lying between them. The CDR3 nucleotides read TGCAGCGGGGGAATGAGGGATCAGCCCCAGCATTTT. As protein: CSGGMRDQPQHF.

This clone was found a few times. The CDR3 protein is CASSSRTGTDTQYF. In DNA, the CDR3 is TGTGCCAGTAGTTCTCGGACTGGCACAGATACGCAGTATTTT. J is TRBJ2-3 and V is TRBV19; D perhaps matches TRBD2 (5 bases). Germline values: CDR1 LNHDA, CDR2 SQIVND (reference sequence). The germline V and J ends were trimmed by 5 bases and 1 base, with 10 bases remaining between them. The CDR3 loop spans 14 amino acids.

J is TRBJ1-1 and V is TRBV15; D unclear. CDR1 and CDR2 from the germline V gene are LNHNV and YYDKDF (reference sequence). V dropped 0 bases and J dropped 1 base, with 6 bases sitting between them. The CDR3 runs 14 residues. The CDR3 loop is CATSRDLENTEAFF. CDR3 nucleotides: TGTGCCACCAGCAGAGATTTAGAGAACACTGAAGCTTTCTTT.

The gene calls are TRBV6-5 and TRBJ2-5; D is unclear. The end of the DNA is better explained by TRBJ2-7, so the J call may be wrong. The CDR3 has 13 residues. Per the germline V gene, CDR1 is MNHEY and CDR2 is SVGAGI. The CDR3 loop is CASSYRRGYEQYF. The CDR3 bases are TGTGCCAGCAGTTACCGTCGCGGCTACGAGCAGTACTTC.

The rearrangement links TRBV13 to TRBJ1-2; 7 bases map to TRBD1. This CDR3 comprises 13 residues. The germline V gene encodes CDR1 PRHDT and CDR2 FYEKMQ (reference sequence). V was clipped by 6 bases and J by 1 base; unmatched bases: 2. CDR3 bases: TGTGCCAGCAGGGGGGACAGTAACTATGGCTACACCTTC. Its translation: CASRGDSNYGYTF.

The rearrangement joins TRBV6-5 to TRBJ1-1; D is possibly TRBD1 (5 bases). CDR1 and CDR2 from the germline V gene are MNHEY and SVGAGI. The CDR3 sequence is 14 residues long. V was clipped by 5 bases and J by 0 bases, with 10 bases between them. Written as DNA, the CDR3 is TGTGCCAGCAGTCGACAGCGCCTGAACACTGAAGCTTTCTTT. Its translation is CASSRQRLNTEAFF.

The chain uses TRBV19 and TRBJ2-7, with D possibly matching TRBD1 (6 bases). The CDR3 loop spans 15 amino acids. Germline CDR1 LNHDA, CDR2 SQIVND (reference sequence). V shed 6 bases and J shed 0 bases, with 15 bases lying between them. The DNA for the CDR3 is TGTGCCAGTAGAACACAGGGCACGGACTCCTACGAGCAGTACTTC. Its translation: CASRTQGTDSYEQYF.

The CDR3 is CASSLNTRVDTQYF. The DNA of the CDR3 is TGCGCCAGCAGCTTGAATACCCGCGTGGATACGCAGTATTTT. This chain joins TRBV5-1 and TRBJ2-3; no definite D call. The V end was cut by 1 base, the J end by 6 bases, with 12 bases between. Germline V CDR1 and CDR2: SGHRS, YFSETQ. The CDR3 runs 14 residues. Using reference TRBV5-1 and TRBJ2-3 for the parts outside the CDR3, the full variable domain is KAGVTQTPRYLIKTRGQQVTLSCSPISGHRSVSWYQQTPGQGLQFLFEYFSETQRNKGNFPGRFSGRQFSNSRSEMNVSTLELGDSALYLCASSLNTRVDTQYFGPGTRLTVL.

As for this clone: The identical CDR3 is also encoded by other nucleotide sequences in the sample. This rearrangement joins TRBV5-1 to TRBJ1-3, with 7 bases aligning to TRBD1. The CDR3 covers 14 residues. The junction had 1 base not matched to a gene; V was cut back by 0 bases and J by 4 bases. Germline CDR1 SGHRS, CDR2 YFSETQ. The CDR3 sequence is CASSLGTGGNTIYF. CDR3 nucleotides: TGCGCCAGCAGCTTGGGGACAGGAGGAAACACCATATATTTT.